The 21 T cell receptor beta chains listed next were all sequenced from one sample in a study of blood T cell repertoires in COVID-19. TCRdb keeps only in-frame clones here, not all; method: immunoSEQ multiplex PCR. The sample contains around 300,000 clones, about 88% of which appear only once. Input material: PBMCs or T cells enriched from blood (not recorded which). The receptors stem from a woman aged 50 to 60 who had recovered from COVID-19.

The chain uses TRBV5-1 and TRBJ2-7; TRBD2 might be the D (5 bases). CDR1 and CDR2 from the germline V gene are SGHRS and YFSETQ. The length of the CDR3 is 13 residues. The ends were cut back, 4 bases at V and 3 bases at J, with 11 bases in the middle. CDR3 protein: CASSEDWIYEQYF. The CDR3 coding sequence is TGCGCCAGCAGCGAGGACTGGATCTACGAGCAGTACTTC.

The chain has TRBV27 and TRBJ1-1; maybe TRBD1 (6 bases). CDR3 length: 14 residues. The V and J ends lost 3 bases and 2 bases respectively, with 10 bases between them. CDR1 and CDR2 from the germline V gene are MNHEY and SMNVEV (reference sequence). DNA for the CDR3: TGTGCCAGCAGTTTGCAGGGGCTTAACACTGAAGCTTTCTTT. It specifies CASSLQGLNTEAFF.

J is TRBJ2-7 and V is TRBV2, with D perhaps matching TRBD1 (6 bases). The CDR3 is made up of 14 amino acids. Germline V gene data show CDR1 as SNHLY and CDR2 as FYNNEI. V dropped 5 bases and J dropped 3 bases, with 14 bases sitting between them. CDR3 nucleotide sequence: TGTGCCAGCAGTCCGGGACAAATATACTACGAGCAGTACTTC. It specifies CASSPGQIYYEQYF. The whole variable domain, filled in from reference TRBV2 and TRBJ2-7, reads EPEVTQTPSHQVTQMGQEVILRCVPISNHLYFYWYRQILGQKVEFLVSFYNNEISEKSEIFDDQFSVERPDGSNFTLKIRSTKLEDSAMYFCASSPGQIYYEQYFGPGTRLTVT.

The rearrangement links TRBV7-8 to TRBJ2-1, with D maybe TRBD2 (7 bases). CDR1 and CDR2 from the germline V gene are SGHVS and FQNEAQ. Trimming shortened V by 5 bases and J by 6 bases, and 20 bases separated the two germline ends. The CDR3 contains 16 residues. CDR3 nucleotide sequence: TGTGCCAGCAGCCGAGGGGGGTCCCCGGGGGGCAATGAGCAGTTCTTC. This gives the protein CASSRGGSPGGNEQFF.

The chain recombines TRBV28 with TRBJ2-1; 8 nucleotides match TRBD2. The trim removed 5 bases at V and 11 bases at J, leaving 17 bases unmatched. In germline, CDR1 is MDHEN, CDR2 SYDVKM. This CDR3 is built from 16 residues. For the CDR3, the DNA is TGTGCCAGCAGTACCAGACTAGCGCGGAGGTACGAAAAGCAGTTCTTC. Translated: CASSTRLARRYEKQFF. Combining the CDR3 with reference TRBV28 and TRBJ2-1 gives the whole variable domain DVKVTQSSRYLVKRTGEKVFLECVQDMDHENMFWYRQDPGLGLRLIYFSYDVKMKEKGDIPEGYSVSREKKERFSLILESASTNQTSMYLCASSTRLARRYEKQFFGPGTRLTVL.

The rearrangement links TRBV5-1 to TRBJ1-3; D uncertain. The CDR3 runs 13 residues. Trimming took off 4 bases at V and 1 base at J, with 6 bases between the two ends. From germline, CDR1 is SGHRS and CDR2 YFSETQ. The CDR3 loop is CASSLLSGNTIYF. CDR3 in DNA: TGCGCCAGCAGCCTCCTATCTGGAAACACCATATATTTT.

This sequence joins TRBV3-1 (or the pseudogene TRBV3-2) and TRBJ2-1; 13 bases line up with TRBD2. In germline, CDR1 is LGHDT, CDR2 YNNKEL (reference sequence). This CDR3 has 15 amino acids. V trimming: 4 bases; J trimming: 6 bases; junction bases outside the gene matches: 3. The CDR3 DNA sequence: TGTGCCAGCAGCCCCCGGACTAGCGGGAGCAATGAGCAGTTCTTC. Amino acids: CASSPRTSGSNEQFF.

The gene calls are TRBV2 and TRBJ2-2; tentatively, D is TRBD1 (5 bases). The germline gives CDR1 SNHLY, CDR2 FYNNEI. The CDR3 extends over 13 amino acids. V lost 4 bases and J 3 bases, leaving 6 bases between the germline ends. The CDR3 here is CASSGQYTGELFF. The CDR3, as DNA: TGTGCCAGCAGTGGACAGTACACCGGGGAGCTGTTTTTT.

V gene TRBV5-4 combines with J gene TRBJ1-5, with TRBD1 matching 10 bases. Trimming took 0 bases from V and 7 from J; bases not matched to a gene: 4. Germline assignment: CDR1 SGHNT and CDR2 YYREEE (reference sequence). The CDR3 is 15 amino acids. CDR3 DNA sequence: TGTGCCAGCAGCTTGGCCGGGACAGGGGTCCAGCCCCAGCATTTT. It specifies CASSLAGTGVQPQHF.

The chain recombines TRBV7-9 with TRBJ2-7; tentatively, D is TRBD1 (5 bases). From germline, CDR1 is SEHNR and CDR2 FQNEAQ (reference sequence). This CDR3 contains 12 residues. Trimming cost V 2 bases and J 3 bases, with 5 bases left between them. CDR3 DNA: TGTGCCAGCAGCTTAACAGGCTACGAGCAGTACTTC. This translates into CASSLTGYEQYF.

This chain links TRBV6-1 with TRBJ2-2; 7 positions match TRBD1. After removal of 6 bases from V and 5 bases from J, the junction contained 9 bases not matched to a gene. The germline V gene has CDR1 MNHNS and CDR2 SASEGT. There are 15 residues in the CDR3. CDR3 sequence (DNA): TGTGCCAGCAGAAGACAGGGTGGTGAAACCGGGGAGCTGTTTTTT. Its protein product is CASRRQGGETGELFF.

The chain is built from TRBV7-8 and TRBJ1-1; tentatively, D is TRBD1 (6 bases). CDR1 is SGHVS, CDR2 FQNEAQ, per germline. This CDR3 contains 14 residues. The germline V and J ends were trimmed by 7 bases and 5 bases, with 17 bases remaining between them. CDR3 region: CASNDYRVSTEAFF. The DNA of the CDR3 is TGTGCCAGCAACGATTACAGGGTATCGACTGAAGCTTTCTTT.

The chain employs TRBV5-5 and TRBJ1-2; a weak D match, TRBD1 (6 bases). The CDR3 loop spans 15 amino acids. Per germline, CDR1 SGHKS and CDR2 YYEKEE (reference sequence). The germline V and J ends were trimmed by 4 bases and 7 bases, with 20 bases remaining between them. The CDR3 loop reads CASSEGNTGSGGYTF. DNA for the CDR3: TGTGCCAGCAGCGAAGGTAATACAGGGTCAGGTGGCTACACCTTC.

The chain couples TRBV5-5 to TRBJ2-1; 10 nucleotides align to TRBD2. V was pared by 2 bases and J by 5 bases, with 4 bases of the junction left unmatched. CDR1 is SGHKS and CDR2 is YYEKEE in the germline V gene (reference sequence). The CDR3 is 15 residues long. CDR3 bases: TGTGCCAGCAGCTTTGGACTAGCGGCAAACAATGAGCAGTTCTTC. It yields the protein CASSFGLAANNEQFF.

This rearrangement joins TRBV7-9 to TRBJ2-1; D is ambiguous. Trimming left V 3 bases short and J 4 bases short, with 13 bases between. Germline assignment: CDR1 SEHNR and CDR2 FQNEAQ (reference sequence). The CDR3 consists of 15 residues. In nucleotides, the CDR3 is TGTGCCAGCAGCTTCAGGTCCCCCCAATACAATGAGCAGTTCTTC. Translation gives CASSFRSPQYNEQFF.

This clone was recorded a few times. V is TRBV7-2 and J is TRBJ2-3, with D perhaps TRBD2 (7 bases). This CDR3 contains 15 residues. CDR1 and CDR2 (germline): SGHTA, FQGNSA. V lost 5 bases and J 3 bases, leaving 15 bases between the germline ends. CDR3 region: CASSPGGQGTDTQYF. The DNA for the CDR3 is TGTGCCAGCAGCCCCGGGGGGCAGGGGACAGATACGCAGTATTTT. Drawing the rest from reference TRBV7-2 and TRBJ2-3, the complete variable domain is GAGVSQSPSNKVTEKGKDVELRCDPISGHTALYWYRQSLGQGLEFLIYFQGNSAPDKSGLPSDRFSAERTGGSVSTLTIQRTQQEDSAVYLCASSPGGQGTDTQYFGPGTRLTVL.

The V gene is TRBV14, the J gene TRBJ2-3, with TRBD1 as a possible D gene (5 bases). The CDR3 has 13 residues. Germline CDR1 reads SGHDN; CDR2 reads FVKESK. With 3 bases removed from V and 5 bases from J, the gap between germline ends came to 9 bases. The CDR3 nucleotides read TGTGCCAGCAGCCACAATCAGGGAGATACGCAGTATTTT. Translation: CASSHNQGDTQYF.

The V gene is TRBV7-2, the J gene TRBJ2-1; a weak D match, TRBD2 (6 bases). The V gene lost 5 bases and the J gene lost 7 bases, with 18 bases spanning the gap. This CDR3 region has 15 residues. Germline CDR1 and CDR2: SGHTA and FQGNSA. In DNA, the CDR3 is TGTGCCAGCAGCGCCCGACTAGACCCGCGGAATGAGCAGTTCTTC. Its protein product is CASSARLDPRNEQFF.

The chain couples TRBV30 to TRBJ2-5; 10 bases are shared with TRBD2. Trimming cost V 6 bases and J 5 bases; bases outside gene matches: 9. This CDR3 contains 14 residues. Germline lookup yields CDR1 GTSNPN and CDR2 SVGIG (reference sequence). CDR3 DNA sequence: TGTGCCTGCACTAGCGGGGTTGGCCTGGAGACCCAGTACTTC. This gives the protein CACTSGVGLETQYF.

V gene TRBV6-6 combines with J gene TRBJ2-3, with TRBD2 matching over 10 bases. Germline trimming cut 6 bases from V and 2 bases from J; bases unmatched to any gene: 8. The germline CDR1 and CDR2 sequences are MNHNY and SVGAGI (reference sequence). The CDR3 is 16 residues long. CDR3 coding DNA: TGTGCCAGCAGGCAGCTAGCGGGAGTTGTCACAGATACGCAGTATTTT. Its translation: CASRQLAGVVTDTQYF.

The chain joins TRBV7-6 to TRBJ2-3; D is ambiguous. V was clipped by 5 bases and J by 8 bases, with 11 bases between them. The CDR3 extends over 12 amino acids. Germline V gene sequence: CDR1 SGHVS, CDR2 FNYEAQ. CDR3 region: CASSRATGTQYF. DNA of the CDR3: TGTGCCAGCAGCAGAGCCACCGGTACGCAGTATTTT.